Below, one T cell receptor (beta chain) is given with its context. A few counts support this clonotype. This clone's antigen is unknown. Per-base quality was not reported, and no clone a single base away is much larger than it. Sequencing used an Illumina HiSeq 1500. Through fastp at Q25 and MiXCR, TCRdb rebuilt clones from the public reads, retaining in-frame beta chains. Records with the same CDR3 protein are collapsed into one entry carrying the most frequent genes and DNA. Present in this sample are hundreds of thousands of distinct CDR3 sequences, approximately 32% of which were seen just once. 9.5% to 15% of the sample is held by the ten biggest clonotypes. This sample was included in a study of T cell repertoires in cytomegalovirus infection (dated by TCRdb to between 2018 and 2020). In the study overall: Peptide stimulations targeted recently identified HLA-C-restricted CMV epitopes, whose presentation resists viral immunomodulation, together with well-studied HLA-B-restricted epitopes. The HLA type of each donor mattered for the analysis, because public TCR beta signatures pointed to carriage of CMV infection along with the matching HLA type.

Germline trimming: 4 bases from V, 7 bases from J; junction bases outside gene matches: 7. Taken from the germline V gene, the CDR1 and CDR2 loops are SGHVS and FNYEAQ. The CDR3 holds 14 amino acids from the cysteine to the phenylalanine. Just CDR3 DNA is preserved here, 42 bases in frame from base 1. What the work shows at the level of the full study, not this receptor alone: In both this cohort and an independent roughly 350-donor cohort, the cumulative frequency of public TCR beta family members distinguished carriers of CMV infection plus the relevant HLA type. The ex vivo response was dominated by HLA-C-restricted CMV-specific TCR beta clonotypes, which also provided the single most frequent clonotype in two of eight donors.

Explained via the paper, the treatment or condition label denotes: in vitro stimulation with specific CMV peptide epitopes to enrich CMV-specific T cells. The TCR sequence derives from a human donor in good health (CMV status not recorded). Some clones in this sample may be carry-over from other donors' samples. The sample here was cultured CD8+ T cells from PBMCs, taken from culture after CMV antigen stimulation. The chain was built from TRBV7-6 and TRBJ2-1; the central 7 bases match TRBD2. The sequenced DNA: TGTGCCAGCAGCTCATCGGGACTATCAAATGAGCAGTTCTTC. Its translation reads: CASSSSGLSNEQFF.